Shown below are 29 T cell receptor beta chains from a single sample sequenced in a study of T cell repertoires in cytomegalovirus infection (dated by TCRdb to between 2017 and 2020). Sequencing was carried out with an Illumina HiSeq 1500. TCRdb reran the public reads through fastp at Q25 and MiXCR, keeping productive beta chains. Every CDR3 protein is listed once, alongside the most common genes and DNA of its rows. The sample profile shows roughly 150,000 distinct CDR3 sequences; about a quarter of them were found once. The top ten hold roughly 11% of the sample. Material: PBMCs. The receptors shown here come from a human donor in good health (CMV status not recorded). Some clones in this sample may be carry-over from other donors' samples.

This clonotype turned up a few times. The rearrangement uses TRBV15 and TRBJ2-6; D might be TRBD1 (6 bases). This CDR3 is built from 16 residues. Germline V gene data show CDR1 as LNHNV and CDR2 as YYDKDF (reference sequence). V was pared by 6 bases and J by 0 bases, with 12 bases between. The chain's CDR3 is CATRNDRTSGANVLTF. CDR3 DNA sequence: TGTGCCACCAGGAACGACAGGACCTCTGGGGCCAACGTCCTGACTTTC. The full variable domain, in which reference TRBV15 and TRBJ2-6 provide the parts outside the CDR3, is DAMVIQNPRYQVTQFGKPVTLSCSQTLNHNVMYWYQQKSSQAPKLLFHYYDKDFNNEADTPDNFQSRRPNTSFCFLDIRSPGLGDTAMYLCATRNDRTSGANVLTFGAGSRLTVL.

J is TRBJ2-1 and V is TRBV6-2 or TRBV6-3; D remains ambiguous. Germline lookup yields CDR1 MNHEY and CDR2 SVGEGT. Trimming shortened V by 2 bases and J by 0 bases, and 8 bases separated the two germline ends. The CDR3 length is 15 residues. CDR3 in DNA: TGTGCCAGCAGTTACAGTGATAGCTCCTACAATGAGCAGTTCTTC. This translates into CASSYSDSSYNEQFF.

This clonotype has only a few counts. The chain is built from TRBV4-2 and TRBJ2-6; D may be TRBD1 (6 bases). V was cut by 1 base and J by 0 bases, with 28 bases left in between. This CDR3 is 23 amino acids long. Germline V CDR1 and CDR2: LGHNA, YNFKEQ. The DNA for the CDR3 is TGTGCCAGCAGCCAAGTGAGCGTTTTGGACAGTCTCTATTCTAGCTCTGGGGCCAACGTCCTGACTTTC. This codes for CASSQVSVLDSLYSSSGANVLTF.

This sequence joins TRBV6-1 and TRBJ1-4, with D uncertain. The V end lost 1 base, the J end lost 1 base, and 7 bases lay between the germline ends. This CDR3 is 15 amino acids long. The germline CDR1 and CDR2 sequences are MNHNS and SASEGT. DNA of the CDR3: TGTGCCAGCAGTGAAGTATGGTTAACTAATGAAAAACTGTTTTTT. Translation: CASSEVWLTNEKLFF.

J is TRBJ1-2 and V is TRBV9, with D unclear. Trimming removed 3 bases from V and 10 bases from J, with 7 bases in between. This CDR3 spans 10 amino acids. Per the germline V gene, CDR1 is SGDLS and CDR2 is YYNGEE. This CDR3 reads CASSGYDYTF. CDR3 bases: TGTGCCAGCAGCGGTTACGACTACACCTTC.

This rearrangement joins TRBV6-2 or TRBV6-3 to TRBJ2-7; the D call may be TRBD1 or TRBD2 (6 bases each). This CDR3 is built from 14 residues. V gave up 5 bases and J gave up 2 bases, with 13 bases separating them. The germline V gene has CDR1 MNHEY and CDR2 SVGEGT. The CDR3: CASSGGTHAYEQYF. CDR3 in DNA: TGTGCCAGCAGTGGGGGGACACATGCCTACGAGCAGTACTTC.

This rearrangement joins TRBV28 to TRBJ2-7; 7 positions match TRBD1. Unmatched junction bases numbered 14, after V lost 6 bases and J lost 0 bases. This CDR3 has 17 amino acids. Germline V gives CDR1 MDHEN, CDR2 SYDVKM. DNA of the CDR3: TGTGCCAGCAGCCCCTACGTCGACAGGGCTCTCTCCTACGAGCAGTACTTC. Its translation is CASSPYVDRALSYEQYF. The full variable domain, its missing parts supplied by reference TRBV28 and TRBJ2-7, is DVKVTQSSRYLVKRTGEKVFLECVQDMDHENMFWYRQDPGLGLRLIYFSYDVKMKEKGDIPEGYSVSREKKERFSLILESASTNQTSMYLCASSPYVDRALSYEQYFGPGTRLTVT.

With respect to this clonotype: Compared with germline, one end of the junction differs, possibly owing to a read error. The V call is TRBV7-6, the J call TRBJ2-5, with 8 bases aligning to TRBD1. The CDR3 contains 15 residues. Looked up from germline, CDR1 is SGHVS and CDR2 is FNYEAQ. The CDR3 region has the DNA TGTGCTAGCAGCCGAGGACAGGGAAGGGGAGAGACCCAGTACTTC. This gives the protein CASSRGQGRGETQYF.

The chain uses TRBV27 and TRBJ2-3; TRBD1 aligns across 7 bases. Germline assignment: CDR1 MNHEY and CDR2 SMNVEV (reference sequence). Trimming removed 7 bases from V and 0 bases from J; junction bases left unmatched: 7. This CDR3 region has 15 residues. In nucleotides, the CDR3 is TGTGCCAGCATCTTCCGGACAGGTAGCACAGATACGCAGTATTTT. It specifies CASIFRTGSTDTQYF.

For this clonotype: With a much larger clone just one base away, this may be a read error. The V call is TRBV7-9, the J call TRBJ2-5, with D possibly TRBD1 on 5 matching bases. The CDR3 is 15 amino acids. Trimming took 1 base from V and 8 from J, leaving 17 bases between them. Per the germline V gene, CDR1 is SEHNR and CDR2 is FQNEAQ (reference sequence). CDR3 in amino acids: CASSLVGATSRTQYF. The CDR3 DNA is TGTGCCAGCAGCTTAGTAGGGGCGACCTCACGAACCCAGTACTTC.

In this sample, this clonotype turned up a few times. This chain connects TRBV18 to TRBJ2-1; 7 nucleotides match TRBD1. V shed 0 bases, J shed 5 bases, and the junction held 4 bases outside the gene matches. This CDR3 comprises 15 residues. Germline-derived CDR1 and CDR2 are KGHSH and LQKENI. In nucleotides, the CDR3 is TGTGCCAGCTCACCACCGATGGGACAGAACAATGAGCAGTTCTTC. Amino acids: CASSPPMGQNNEQFF.

This clonotype came up many times. This chain connects TRBV7-8 to TRBJ2-3, with TRBD1 matching 8 bases. The germline V gene encodes CDR1 SGHVS and CDR2 FQNEAQ. V was clipped by 5 bases and J by 3 bases; unmatched bases: 16. The CDR3 totals 18 residues. This CDR3 is CASSVRGQGERWTDTQYF. The CDR3 DNA reads TGTGCCAGCAGCGTACGTGGACAGGGAGAACGATGGACAGATACGCAGTATTTT.

The chain links TRBV15 to TRBJ2-1, with 11 bases that match TRBD2. CDR3 length: 15 residues. Germline assignment: CDR1 LNHNV and CDR2 YYDKDF (reference sequence). V lost 3 bases and J lost 4; bases outside the gene matches: 2. The chain's CDR3 is CATSSRTSGYNEQFF. The CDR3 bases are TGTGCCACCAGCAGCAGGACTAGCGGGTACAATGAGCAGTTCTTC.

The rearrangement links TRBV12-3 or TRBV12-4 to TRBJ1-2; D uncertain. There are 11 residues in the CDR3. Trimming stripped 5 bases from V and 7 bases from J, with 8 bases between. CDR3 residues: CASSPDPGYTF. Here the CDR3 DNA reads TGTGCCAGCAGTCCGGACCCTGGCTACACCTTC.

This clonotype has at least ten counts. The chain recombines TRBV20-1 with TRBJ2-1; 7 nucleotides agree with TRBD2. With V trimmed by 0 bases and J by 9 bases, 11 bases remained unmatched. The CDR3 runs 15 residues. Germline CDR1 is DFQATT and CDR2 is SNEGSKA (reference sequence). The CDR3 sequence: CSARDMGEGLFEQFF. In nucleotides, the CDR3 is TGCAGTGCTAGAGATATGGGGGAGGGCCTCTTTGAGCAGTTCTTC.

This rearrangement joins TRBV28 to TRBJ2-1, with 14 nucleotides matching TRBD2. Per the germline V gene, CDR1 is MDHEN and CDR2 is SYDVKM. V shed 3 bases, J shed 9 bases, and the junction held 7 bases outside the gene matches. The CDR3 spans 16 residues. CDR3 in amino acids: CASSLGLAGVTVEQFF. The DNA of the CDR3 is TGTGCCAGCAGTTTGGGACTAGCGGGGGTGACCGTTGAGCAGTTCTTC. The variable domain in full, with the rest retrieved from reference TRBV28 and TRBJ2-1, is DVKVTQSSRYLVKRTGEKVFLECVQDMDHENMFWYRQDPGLGLRLIYFSYDVKMKEKGDIPEGYSVSREKKERFSLILESASTNQTSMYLCASSLGLAGVTVEQFFGPGTRLTVL.

About this clonotype itself: One end of the junction does not line up with germline, which may come from a read error. The rearrangement uses TRBV20-1 and TRBJ2-6; 7 nucleotides line up with TRBD1. Germline CDR1 and CDR2: DFQATT and SNEGSKA (reference sequence). CDR3 length equals 16 residues. The chain's CDR3 is CSASLVQGVGANVLTF. Here the CDR3 DNA reads TGCAGCGCTAGTTTGGTTCAGGGGGTCGGGGCCAACGTCCTGACTTTC.

This clonotype has a handful of counts. The chain is built from TRBV14 and TRBJ2-7; TRBD1 agrees at 7 bases. The length of the CDR3 is 16 residues. Germline V gives CDR1 SGHDN, CDR2 FVKESK. With V trimmed by 1 base and J by 4 bases, 10 bases remained unmatched. CDR3 in amino acids: CASSQVLTGIPYEQYF. CDR3 bases: TGTGCCAGCAGCCAAGTTCTGACAGGGATCCCTTACGAGCAGTACTTC.

The V and J genes are TRBV28 and TRBJ2-7; 8 bases agree with TRBD1. Germline trimming cut 6 bases from V and 1 base from J; bases unmatched to any gene: 14. The length of the CDR3 is 17 residues. CDR1 MDHEN and CDR2 SYDVKM come from the germline V gene. CDR3 nucleotide sequence: TGTGCCAGCAGCCTAAGTCCCCGGGGACAGGATTCCTACGAGCAGTACTTC. Translation gives CASSLSPRGQDSYEQYF.

J is TRBJ2-7 and V is TRBV6-5, with D possibly being TRBD1 (6 bases). The germline V and J ends were trimmed by 0 bases and 3 bases, with 9 bases remaining between them. The length of the CDR3 is 14 residues. The germline gives CDR1 MNHEY, CDR2 SVGAGI. The CDR3, as DNA: TGTGCCAGCAGTTACTCGATACAGGGCTACGAGCAGTACTTC. Its protein is CASSYSIQGYEQYF.

This clonotype has only a few counts. This chain connects TRBV7-2 to TRBJ1-2; unclear D gene. Germline V gene lookup returns CDR1 SGHTA and CDR2 FQGNSA. Trimming shortened V by 4 bases and J by 0 bases, and 12 bases separated the two germline ends. The CDR3 runs to 15 residues. CDR3 nucleotides: TGTGCCAGCAGCTCTACAAGTCCTGCTAACTATGGCTACACCTTC. This encodes CASSSTSPANYGYTF.

J is TRBJ1-1 and V is TRBV5-4; 9 bases fit TRBD1. The germline V gene has CDR1 SGHNT and CDR2 YYREEE (reference sequence). The junction had 11 bases not matched to a gene; V was cut back by 4 bases and J by 1 base. This CDR3 contains 17 residues. The CDR3 loop reads CASSPHLTGGQNTEAFF. The CDR3 DNA is TGTGCCAGCAGCCCCCACCTTACAGGGGGCCAGAACACTGAAGCTTTCTTT.

This clonotype was detected many times. The genes are TRBV7-3 and TRBJ2-1; 9 positions agree with TRBD2. CDR1 is SGHTA and CDR2 is FQGTGA in the germline V gene. CDR3 length: 16 residues. Trimming cost V 0 bases and J 7 bases; bases outside gene matches: 7. The chain's CDR3 is CASSLTGGSGSNEQFF. In DNA, the CDR3 is TGTGCCAGCAGCTTAACGGGGGGTAGCGGGAGTAATGAGCAGTTCTTC.

This clonotype occurred a few times. The V call is TRBV11-1, the J call TRBJ1-6; D perhaps matches TRBD1 (6 bases). Trimming removed 3 bases from V and 0 bases from J, with 21 bases in between. CDR1 and CDR2 from the germline V gene are SGHAT and FQDESV (reference sequence). The CDR3 runs 20 residues. As DNA, the CDR3 is TGTGCCAGCAGCTTGTTCTCCGGGACACCGCCGAGCTCCTATAATTCACCCCTCCACTTT. It codes for CASSLFSGTPPSSYNSPLHF.

This clonotype was found many times. V and J are TRBV6-2 or TRBV6-3 and TRBJ2-1; TRBD2 is a possible D gene (6 bases). V was shortened by 6 bases and J by 0 bases, with 15 bases between the two germline ends. The CDR3 has 16 amino acids. Looked up from germline, CDR1 is MNHEY and CDR2 is SVGEGT. CDR3 in DNA: TGTGCCAGCAGGGGGACTTTAGAGAGCTCCTACAATGAGCAGTTCTTC. This codes for CASRGTLESSYNEQFF.

This clonotype was detected many times. The chain has TRBV7-2 and TRBJ2-1; D is possibly TRBD2 (5 bases). CDR3 length: 15 residues. V was trimmed by 3 bases and J by 8 bases, leaving 17 bases between them. Looked up from germline, CDR1 is SGHTA and CDR2 is FQGNSA. The CDR3 loop reads CASSFPGLRGHEQFF. The CDR3 DNA is TGTGCCAGCAGCTTCCCGGGCCTTCGGGGTCATGAGCAGTTCTTC.

The chain has TRBV7-6 and TRBJ2-7; 9 bases agree with TRBD1. Trimming at V came to 4 bases and at J to 3 bases, leaving 25 bases not matched to a gene. This CDR3 is built from 21 residues. Germline CDR1 SGHVS, CDR2 FNYEAQ. For the CDR3, the DNA is TGTGCCAGCAGCTCTACTTTGCGGACAGGGGCCAAGCGGGGCCTTAACTACGAGCAGTACTTC. This codes for CASSSTLRTGAKRGLNYEQYF.

The table lists this clonotype with a few counts. The chain joins TRBV5-4 to TRBJ2-7, with D unclear. The CDR3 is 15 residues long. Trimming left V 3 bases short and J 5 bases short, with 18 bases between. CDR1 is SGHNT, CDR2 YYREEE, per germline (reference sequence). The chain's CDR3 is CASSSKDLSFHEQYF. CDR3 nucleotide sequence: TGTGCCAGCAGCTCTAAAGACCTTAGTTTCCACGAGCAGTACTTC.

The chain employs TRBV7-2 and TRBJ2-1; 11 bases are shared with TRBD2. CDR1 SGHTA and CDR2 FQGNSA come from the germline V gene. The CDR3 runs to 18 residues. The V and J ends lost 1 base and 5 bases, in that order; junction bases with no gene match: 10. The CDR3 loop is CASSLVGTSGPLDNEQFF. The CDR3 DNA follows: TGTGCCAGCAGCTTAGTTGGGACTAGCGGTCCCTTGGACAATGAGCAGTTCTTC. The full variable domain, with the rest looked up from reference TRBV7-2 and TRBJ2-1, is GAGVSQSPSNKVTEKGKDVELRCDPISGHTALYWYRQSLGQGLEFLIYFQGNSAPDKSGLPSDRFSAERTGGSVSTLTIQRTQQEDSAVYLCASSLVGTSGPLDNEQFFGPGTRLTVL.